Only a few counts were recorded for the clone carrying this T cell receptor beta chain. This record comes from a study of cytomegalovirus exposure and HLA in healthy donors. The V gene end was trimmed by 3 bases and the J gene end by 5 bases; junction bases not matched to a gene: 5. The CDR3 is 14 residues long. Germline CDR1 reads SGHNT; CDR2 reads YYREEE (reference sequence). PCR employed 60 Vbeta and 13 Jbeta primers. Method: immunoSEQ multiplex PCR; TCRdb's copy keeps in-frame clones and lacks some. The data show 75,000 to 90,000 clones, 72% seen once. This receptor was identified in a woman between 40 and 55 years old in good health and CMV-seropositive. Sequenced: PBMCs. The chain links TRBV5-4 to TRBJ1-1; 9 bases align to TRBD1. DNA of the CDR3: TGTGCCAGCAGCTCGGGACAGGGAGGGACTGAAGCTTTCTTT. This translates into CASSSGQGGTEAFF.